This TCR beta chain comes out of a study of T-cell reconstitution after alpha-beta-depleted transplantation in children. Overall study results and limits: Some patients' high day-60 TCRbeta diversity was traced to surviving recipient T cells and thymic progenitors. Reportedly, only several hundred clones from non-depleted graft cells drove alpha-beta T-cell counts at about two months. When one year had passed after transplant, most T-cell counts and diversity came from newly produced T cells.

For TCRbeta, the library was prepared with unique molecular identifiers. One entry per CDR3 protein results from TCRdb running MiXCR on the PCR reads. The sample contains about 980,000 distinct CDR3 sequences, around 30% of which appear only once. This clonotype was detected a few times. Its antigen is unidentified. The CDR3 length is 17 residues. Germline CDR1 and CDR2: SGHRS and YFSETQ. V lost 0 bases and J 4 bases, leaving 19 bases between the germline ends. The sample consisted of PBMCs, mostly from graft donor cells, taken 360 days after TCRalphabeta/CD19-depleted stem cell transplant. The chain uses TRBV5-1 and TRBJ1-2, with a tentative D call TRBD1 (5 bases). The receptor comes from a boy in the first two years of life who had a stem cell transplant for SCID, so the T cells may come from the graft donor. Here the CDR3 reads CASSLAPGRDLSYGYTF. As DNA, the CDR3 is TGCGCCAGCAGCTTGGCCCCCGGACGGGACCTAAGCTATGGCTACACCTTC. The full variable domain, with the rest looked up from reference TRBV5-1 and TRBJ1-2, is KAGVTQTPRYLIKTRGQQVTLSCSPISGHRSVSWYQQTPGQGLQFLFEYFSETQRNKGNFPGRFSGRQFSNSRSEMNVSTLELGDSALYLCASSLAPGRDLSYGYTFGSGTRLTVV.